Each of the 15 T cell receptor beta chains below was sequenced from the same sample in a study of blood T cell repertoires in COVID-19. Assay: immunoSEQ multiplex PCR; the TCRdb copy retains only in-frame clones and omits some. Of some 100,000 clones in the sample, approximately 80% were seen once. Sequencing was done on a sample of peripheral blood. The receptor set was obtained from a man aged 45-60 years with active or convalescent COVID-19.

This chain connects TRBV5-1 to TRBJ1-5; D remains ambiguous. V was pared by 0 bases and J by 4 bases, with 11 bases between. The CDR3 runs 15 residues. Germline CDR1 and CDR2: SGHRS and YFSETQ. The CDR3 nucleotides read TGCGCCAGCAGCTTGGGCGGGTCTGAGAATCAGCCCCAGCATTTT. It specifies CASSLGGSENQPQHF.

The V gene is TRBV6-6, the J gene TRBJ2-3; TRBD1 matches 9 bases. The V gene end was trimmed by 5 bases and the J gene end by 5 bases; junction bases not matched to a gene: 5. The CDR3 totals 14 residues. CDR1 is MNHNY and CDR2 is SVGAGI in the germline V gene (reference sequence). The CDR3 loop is CASSPGTGRDTQYF. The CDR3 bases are TGTGCCAGCAGTCCCGGGACAGGGAGAGATACGCAGTATTTT.

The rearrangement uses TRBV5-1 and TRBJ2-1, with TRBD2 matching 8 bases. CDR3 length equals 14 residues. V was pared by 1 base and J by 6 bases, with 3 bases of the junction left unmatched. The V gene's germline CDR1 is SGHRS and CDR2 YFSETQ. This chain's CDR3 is CASSLTSGSNEQFF. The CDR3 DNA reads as TGCGCCAGCAGCTTGACTAGCGGAAGCAATGAGCAGTTCTTC.

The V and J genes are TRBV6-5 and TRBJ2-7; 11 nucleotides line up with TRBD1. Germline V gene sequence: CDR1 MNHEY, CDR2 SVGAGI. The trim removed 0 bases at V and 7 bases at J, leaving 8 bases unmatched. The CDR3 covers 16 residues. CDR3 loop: CASSYSLPDRGLEQYF. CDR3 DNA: TGTGCCAGCAGTTACTCGCTACCGGACAGGGGGCTTGAGCAGTACTTC.

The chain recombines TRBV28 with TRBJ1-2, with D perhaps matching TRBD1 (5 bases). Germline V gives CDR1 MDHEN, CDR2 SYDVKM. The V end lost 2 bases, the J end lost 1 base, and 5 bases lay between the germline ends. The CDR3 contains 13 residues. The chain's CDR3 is CASSLQGNYGYTF. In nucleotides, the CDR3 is TGTGCCAGCAGTTTACAGGGTAACTATGGCTACACCTTC.

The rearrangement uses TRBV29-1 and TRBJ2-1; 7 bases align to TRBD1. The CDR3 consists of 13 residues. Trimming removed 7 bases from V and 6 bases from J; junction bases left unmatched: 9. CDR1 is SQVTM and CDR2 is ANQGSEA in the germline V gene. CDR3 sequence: CSGDGDSRNEQFF. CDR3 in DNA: TGCAGCGGAGACGGGGACAGCCGCAATGAGCAGTTCTTC.

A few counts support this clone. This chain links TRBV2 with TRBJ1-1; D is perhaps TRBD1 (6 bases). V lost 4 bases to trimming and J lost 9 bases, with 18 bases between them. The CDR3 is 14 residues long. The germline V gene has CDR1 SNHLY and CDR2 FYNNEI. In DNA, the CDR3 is TGTGCCAGCAGTGGTGCAGGGGAGATTTCTAAAGCTTTCTTT. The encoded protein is CASSGAGEISKAFF. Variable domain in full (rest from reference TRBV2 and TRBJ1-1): EPEVTQTPSHQVTQMGQEVILRCVPISNHLYFYWYRQILGQKVEFLVSFYNNEISEKSEIFDDQFSVERPDGSNFTLKIRSTKLEDSAMYFCASSGAGEISKAFFGQGTRLTVV.

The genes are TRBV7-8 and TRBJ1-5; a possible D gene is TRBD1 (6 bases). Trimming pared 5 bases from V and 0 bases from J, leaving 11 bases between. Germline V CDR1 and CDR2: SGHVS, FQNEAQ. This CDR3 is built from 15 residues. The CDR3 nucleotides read TGTGCCAGCAGCGGGGACACCCTTAGCAATCAGCCCCAGCATTTT. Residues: CASSGDTLSNQPQHF.

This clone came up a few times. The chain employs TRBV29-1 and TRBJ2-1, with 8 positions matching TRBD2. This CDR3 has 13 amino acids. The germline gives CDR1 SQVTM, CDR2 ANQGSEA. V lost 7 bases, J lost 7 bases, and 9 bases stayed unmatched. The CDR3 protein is CSAFGGRSNEQFF. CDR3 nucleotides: TGCAGCGCCTTTGGCGGGAGGTCGAATGAGCAGTTCTTC.

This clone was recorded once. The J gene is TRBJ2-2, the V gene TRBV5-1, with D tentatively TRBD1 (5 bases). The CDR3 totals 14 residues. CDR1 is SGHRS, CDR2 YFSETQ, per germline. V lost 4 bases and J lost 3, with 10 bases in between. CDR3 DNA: TGCGCCAGCAGCCCCGACAGTTACACCGGGGAGCTGTTTTTT. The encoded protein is CASSPDSYTGELFF.

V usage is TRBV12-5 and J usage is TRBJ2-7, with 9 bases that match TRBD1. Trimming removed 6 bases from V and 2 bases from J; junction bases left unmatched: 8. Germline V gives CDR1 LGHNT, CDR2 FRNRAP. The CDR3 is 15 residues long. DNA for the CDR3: TGTGCTAGTGGCCCGGGACAGGGCGTGACCTACGAGCAGTACTTC. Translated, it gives CASGPGQGVTYEQYF. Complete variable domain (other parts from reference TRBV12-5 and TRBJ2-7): DARVTQTPRHKVTEMGQEVTMRCQPILGHNTVFWYRQTMMQGLELLAYFRNRAPLDDSGMPKDRFSAEMPDATLATLKIQPSEPRDSAVYFCASGPGQGVTYEQYFGPGTRLTVT.

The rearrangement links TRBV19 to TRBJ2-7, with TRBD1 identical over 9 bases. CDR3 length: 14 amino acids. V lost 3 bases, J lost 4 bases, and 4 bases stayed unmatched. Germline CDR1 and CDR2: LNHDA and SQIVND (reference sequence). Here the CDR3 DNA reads TGTGCCAGTAGTATTTGGGACAGGGCGTACGAGCAGTACTTC. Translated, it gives CASSIWDRAYEQYF. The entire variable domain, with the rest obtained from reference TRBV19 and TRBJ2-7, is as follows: DGGITQSPKYLFRKEGQNVTLSCEQNLNHDAMYWYRQDPGQGLRLIYYSQIVNDFQKGDIAEGYSVSREKKESFPLTVTSAQKNPTAFYLCASSIWDRAYEQYFGPGTRLTVT.

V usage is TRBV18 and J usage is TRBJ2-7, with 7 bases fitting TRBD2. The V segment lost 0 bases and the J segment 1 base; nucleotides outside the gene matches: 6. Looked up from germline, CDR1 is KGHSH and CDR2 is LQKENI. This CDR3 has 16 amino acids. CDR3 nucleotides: TGTGCCAGCTCACCACCGATGGGCGGGGGATCCTACGAGCAGTACTTC. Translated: CASSPPMGGGSYEQYF.

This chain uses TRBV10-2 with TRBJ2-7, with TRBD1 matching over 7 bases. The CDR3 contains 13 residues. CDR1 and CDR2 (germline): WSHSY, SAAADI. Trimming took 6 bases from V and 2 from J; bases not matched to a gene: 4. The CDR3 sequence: CASRPGQAYEQYF. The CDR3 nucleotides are TGCGCCAGCAGACCTGGACAGGCCTACGAGCAGTACTTC.

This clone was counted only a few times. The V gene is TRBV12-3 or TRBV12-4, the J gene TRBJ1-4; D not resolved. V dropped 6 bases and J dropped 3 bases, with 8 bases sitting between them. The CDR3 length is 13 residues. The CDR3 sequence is CASSPGANEKLFF. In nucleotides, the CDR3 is TGTGCCAGCAGCCCCGGGGCTAATGAAAAACTGTTTTTT.